This T cell receptor beta chain is drawn from a study of cytomegalovirus exposure and HLA in healthy donors. Points from the study as a whole: Association of a missense DCLRE1C variant with TCR beta V- and J-gene trimming was reported in a later analysis.

As for this clone: Its matching antigen is unknown.

PCR was performed using 60 Vbeta and 13 Jbeta primers. The protocol was immunoSEQ multiplex PCR, while the TCRdb copy is restricted to in-frame clones and leaves out a portion. Its table records approximately 120,000 clones. V gave up 4 bases and J gave up 0 bases, with 14 bases separating them. Looked up from germline, CDR1 is SEHNR and CDR2 is FQNEAQ (reference sequence). This CDR3 has 16 amino acids. The chain couples TRBV7-9 to TRBJ2-3; weak D call: TRBD1 (6 bases). What was sequenced was PBMCs. This clonotype originated in a man aged 40-55 years in good health and CMV-seronegative. The CDR3 loop reads CASSSLGGSSTDTQYF. The CDR3 DNA reads as TGTGCCAGCAGCTCCCTAGGGGGTTCTAGCACAGATACGCAGTATTTT.